The entry that follows covers one T cell receptor beta chain sequence. The record originates from a study of blood T cell repertoires in COVID-19. Across the whole study: From the United States, Italy and Spain came samples of acute and convalescent COVID-19. The analysed material was cDNA or gDNA that came from T cells, B-cell-depleted T cells, or PBMCs.

In the study's own analysis: Amplification of reference gene primers was used by the study to estimate nucleated cell counts. Here immunoSEQ multiplex PCR was the method, and the copy in TCRdb shows in-frame clones only, minus some. V and J calls and clone size follow that table, whereas D and trimming were derived from the DNA. Seen here are 84,000 or so clones, around 90% observed once, and the top ten hold 5.5% to 7.5%. The CDR3 is 15 amino acids. Germline-derived CDR1 and CDR2 are MNHEY and SVGAGI. V lost 6 bases and J lost 4; bases outside the gene matches: 11. The rearrangement links TRBV6-5 to TRBJ2-7, with 8 nucleotides matching TRBD1. This TCR derives from a man aged 70-80 years with acute or convalescent COVID-19. Sequencing was done on a sample of peripheral blood. Written as DNA, the CDR3 is TGTGCCAGCAGCCCGCTTGGGACAGGTCTGTACGAGCAGTACTTC. Protein sequence: CASSPLGTGLYEQYF.